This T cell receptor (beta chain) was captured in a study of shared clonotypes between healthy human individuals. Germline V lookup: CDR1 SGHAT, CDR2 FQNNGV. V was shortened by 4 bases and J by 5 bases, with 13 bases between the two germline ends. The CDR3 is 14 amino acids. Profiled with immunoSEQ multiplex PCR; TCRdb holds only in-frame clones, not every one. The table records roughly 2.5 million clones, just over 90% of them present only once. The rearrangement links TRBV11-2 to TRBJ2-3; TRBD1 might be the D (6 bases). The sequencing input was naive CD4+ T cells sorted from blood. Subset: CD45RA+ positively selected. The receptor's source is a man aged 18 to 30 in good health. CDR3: CASSSQGSGDTQYF. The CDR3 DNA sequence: TGTGCCAGCAGCTCCCAGGGGTCGGGAGATACGCAGTATTTT.